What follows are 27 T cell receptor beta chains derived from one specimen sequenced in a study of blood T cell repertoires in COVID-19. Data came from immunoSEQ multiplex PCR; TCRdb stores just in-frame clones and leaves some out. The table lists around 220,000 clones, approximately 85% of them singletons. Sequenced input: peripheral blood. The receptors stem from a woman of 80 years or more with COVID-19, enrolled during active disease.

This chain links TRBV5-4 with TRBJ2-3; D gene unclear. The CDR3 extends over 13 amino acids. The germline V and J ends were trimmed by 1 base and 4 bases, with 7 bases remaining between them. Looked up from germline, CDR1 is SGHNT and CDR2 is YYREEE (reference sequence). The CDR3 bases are TGTGCCAGCAGCTTGCCCCCCTCAGATACGCAGTATTTT. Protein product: CASSLPPSDTQYF. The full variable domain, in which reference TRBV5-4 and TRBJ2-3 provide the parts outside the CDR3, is ETGVTQSPTHLIKTRGQQVTLRCSSQSGHNTVSWYQQALGQGPQFIFQYYREEENGRGNFPPRFSGLQFPNYSSELNVNALELDDSALYLCASSLPPSDTQYFGPGTRLTVL.

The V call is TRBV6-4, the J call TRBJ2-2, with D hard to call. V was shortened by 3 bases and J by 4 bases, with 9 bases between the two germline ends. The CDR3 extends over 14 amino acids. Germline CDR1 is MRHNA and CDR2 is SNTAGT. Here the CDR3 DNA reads TGTGCCAGCAGTGAGGCAGGTCGCACCGGGGAGCTGTTTTTT. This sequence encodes CASSEAGRTGELFF.

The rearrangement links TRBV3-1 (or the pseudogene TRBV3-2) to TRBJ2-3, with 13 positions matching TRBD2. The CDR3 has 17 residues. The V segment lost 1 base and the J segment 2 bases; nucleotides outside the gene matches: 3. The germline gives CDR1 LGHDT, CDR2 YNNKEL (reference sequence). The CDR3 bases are TGTGCCAGCAGCCAAGGGGGACTAGCGGGGTTCACAGATACGCAGTATTTT. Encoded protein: CASSQGGLAGFTDTQYF.

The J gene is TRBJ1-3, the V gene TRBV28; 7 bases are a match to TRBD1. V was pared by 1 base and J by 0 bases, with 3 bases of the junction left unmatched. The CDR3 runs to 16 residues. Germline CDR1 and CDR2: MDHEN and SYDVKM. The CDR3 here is CASSLLGQLSGNTIYF. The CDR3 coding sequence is TGTGCCAGCAGTTTATTGGGACAGCTCTCTGGAAACACCATATATTTT.

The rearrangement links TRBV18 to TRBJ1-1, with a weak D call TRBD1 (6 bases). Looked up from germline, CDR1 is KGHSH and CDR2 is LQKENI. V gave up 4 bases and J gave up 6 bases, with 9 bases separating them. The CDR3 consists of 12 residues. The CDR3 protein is CASSQTGSEAFF. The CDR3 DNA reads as TGTGCCAGCTCACAAACAGGGTCTGAAGCTTTCTTT.

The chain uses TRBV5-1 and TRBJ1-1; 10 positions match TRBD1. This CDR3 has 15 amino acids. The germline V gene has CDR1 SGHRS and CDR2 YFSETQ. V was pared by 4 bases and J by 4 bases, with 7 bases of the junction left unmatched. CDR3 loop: CASSRGTGVGTEAFF. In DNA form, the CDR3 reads TGCGCCAGCAGCCGAGGGACAGGGGTAGGCACTGAAGCTTTCTTT. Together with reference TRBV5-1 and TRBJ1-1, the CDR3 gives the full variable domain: KAGVTQTPRYLIKTRGQQVTLSCSPISGHRSVSWYQQTPGQGLQFLFEYFSETQRNKGNFPGRFSGRQFSNSRSEMNVSTLELGDSALYLCASSRGTGVGTEAFFGQGTRLTVV.

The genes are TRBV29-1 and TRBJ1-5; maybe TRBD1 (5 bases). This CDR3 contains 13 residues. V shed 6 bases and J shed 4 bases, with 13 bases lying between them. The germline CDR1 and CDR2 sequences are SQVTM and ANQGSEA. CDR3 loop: CSVTDSLNQPQHF. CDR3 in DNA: TGCAGCGTGACCGACAGCCTGAATCAGCCCCAGCATTTT.

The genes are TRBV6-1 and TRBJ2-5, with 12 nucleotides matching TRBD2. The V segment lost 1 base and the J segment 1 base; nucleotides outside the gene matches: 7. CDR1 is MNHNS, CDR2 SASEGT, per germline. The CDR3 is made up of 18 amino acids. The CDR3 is CASSEGLAGGWVQETQYF. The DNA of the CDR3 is TGTGCCAGCAGTGAAGGTCTAGCGGGAGGGTGGGTCCAAGAGACCCAGTACTTC.

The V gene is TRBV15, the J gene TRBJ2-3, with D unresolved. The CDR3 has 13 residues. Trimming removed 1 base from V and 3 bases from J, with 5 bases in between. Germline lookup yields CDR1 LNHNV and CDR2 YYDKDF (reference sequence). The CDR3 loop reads CATSRALTDTQYF. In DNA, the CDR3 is TGTGCCACCAGCAGAGCGTTAACAGATACGCAGTATTTT.

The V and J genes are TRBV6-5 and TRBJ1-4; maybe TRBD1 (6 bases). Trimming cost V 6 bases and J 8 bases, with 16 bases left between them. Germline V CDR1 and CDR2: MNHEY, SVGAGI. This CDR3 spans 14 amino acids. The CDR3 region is CASSPRQGSEKLFF. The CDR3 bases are TGTGCCAGCAGCCCGAGGCAGGGGAGCGAAAAACTGTTTTTT.

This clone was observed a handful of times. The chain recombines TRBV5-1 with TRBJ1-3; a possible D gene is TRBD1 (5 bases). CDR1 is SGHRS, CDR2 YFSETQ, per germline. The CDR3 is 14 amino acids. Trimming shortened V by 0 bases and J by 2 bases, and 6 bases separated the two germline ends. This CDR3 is CASSLGQPGNTIYF. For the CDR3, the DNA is TGCGCCAGCAGCTTGGGACAGCCTGGAAACACCATATATTTT.

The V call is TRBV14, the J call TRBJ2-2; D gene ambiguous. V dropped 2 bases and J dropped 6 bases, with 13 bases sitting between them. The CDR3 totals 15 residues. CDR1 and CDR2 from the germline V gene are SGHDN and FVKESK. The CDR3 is CASSQIVGPAGELFF. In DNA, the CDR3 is TGTGCCAGCAGCCAAATAGTGGGCCCCGCCGGGGAGCTGTTTTTT.

The CDR3 sequence is CAWSPTYNSPLHF. The CDR3 bases are TGTGCCTGGAGTCCCACATATAATTCACCCCTCCACTTT. The chain is built from TRBV30 and TRBJ1-6; D remains unclear. Deletions cut 2 bases from V and 4 bases from J, with 6 bases between. The CDR3 spans 13 residues. Germline values: CDR1 GTSNPN, CDR2 SVGIG (reference sequence).

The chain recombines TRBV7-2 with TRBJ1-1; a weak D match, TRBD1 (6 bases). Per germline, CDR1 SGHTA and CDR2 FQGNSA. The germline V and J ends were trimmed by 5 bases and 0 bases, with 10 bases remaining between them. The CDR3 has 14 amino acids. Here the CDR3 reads CASSQTGLNTEAFF. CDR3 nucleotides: TGTGCCAGCAGCCAGACAGGTTTGAACACTGAAGCTTTCTTT.

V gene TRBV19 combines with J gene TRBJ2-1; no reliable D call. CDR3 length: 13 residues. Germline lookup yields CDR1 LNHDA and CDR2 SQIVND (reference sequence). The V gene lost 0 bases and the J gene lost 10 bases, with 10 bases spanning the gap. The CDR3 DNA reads TGTGCCAGTAGTATAGATGGCCCCAGGGAGCAGTTCTTC. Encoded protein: CASSIDGPREQFF. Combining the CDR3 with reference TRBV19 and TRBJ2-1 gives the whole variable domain DGGITQSPKYLFRKEGQNVTLSCEQNLNHDAMYWYRQDPGQGLRLIYYSQIVNDFQKGDIAEGYSVSREKKESFPLTVTSAQKNPTAFYLCASSIDGPREQFFGPGTRLTVL.

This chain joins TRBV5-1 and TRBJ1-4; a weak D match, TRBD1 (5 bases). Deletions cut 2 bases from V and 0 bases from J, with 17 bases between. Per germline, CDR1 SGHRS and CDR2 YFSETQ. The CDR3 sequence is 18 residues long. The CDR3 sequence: CASSLATASRATNEKLFF. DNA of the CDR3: TGCGCCAGCAGCTTAGCGACAGCCTCACGTGCAACTAATGAAAAACTGTTTTTT.

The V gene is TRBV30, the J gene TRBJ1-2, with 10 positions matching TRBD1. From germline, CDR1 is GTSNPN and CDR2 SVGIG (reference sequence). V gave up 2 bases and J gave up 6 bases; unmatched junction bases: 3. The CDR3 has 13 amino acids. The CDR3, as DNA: TGTGCCTGGAGTCGGACAGGGGGTAATGGCTACACCTTC. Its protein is CAWSRTGGNGYTF.

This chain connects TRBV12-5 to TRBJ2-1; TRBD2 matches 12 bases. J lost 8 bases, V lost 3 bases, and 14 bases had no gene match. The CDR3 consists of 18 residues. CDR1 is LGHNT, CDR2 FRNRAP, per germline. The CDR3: CASGFARGLAGSKDEQFF. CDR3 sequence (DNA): TGTGCTAGTGGTTTCGCCCGAGGACTAGCGGGGTCGAAGGATGAGCAGTTCTTC.

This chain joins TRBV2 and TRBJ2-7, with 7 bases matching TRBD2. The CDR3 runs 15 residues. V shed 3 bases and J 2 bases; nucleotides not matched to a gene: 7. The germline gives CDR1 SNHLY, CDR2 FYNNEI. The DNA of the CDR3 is TGTGCCAGCAGTGAGAGTTGGAGCGGGGCCTACGAGCAGTACTTC. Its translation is CASSESWSGAYEQYF.

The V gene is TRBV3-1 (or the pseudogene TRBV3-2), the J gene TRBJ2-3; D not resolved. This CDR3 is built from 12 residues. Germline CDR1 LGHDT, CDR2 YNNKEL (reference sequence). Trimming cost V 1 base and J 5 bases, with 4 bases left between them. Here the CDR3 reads CASSQGRDTQYF. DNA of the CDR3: TGTGCCAGCAGCCAAGGCAGAGATACGCAGTATTTT.

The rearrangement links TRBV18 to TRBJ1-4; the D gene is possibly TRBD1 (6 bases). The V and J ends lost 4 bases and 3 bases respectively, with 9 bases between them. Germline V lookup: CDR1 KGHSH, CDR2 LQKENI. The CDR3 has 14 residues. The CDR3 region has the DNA TGTGCCAGCTCACGGAACAGGGCTAATGAAAAACTGTTTTTT. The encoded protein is CASSRNRANEKLFF.

The CDR3 loop reads CASSYVAPNEKLFF. CDR3 DNA sequence: TGTGCCAGCAGTTACGTGGCACCTAATGAAAAACTGTTTTTT. The chain employs TRBV6-8 and TRBJ1-4; D is uncertain. The V end was cut by 2 bases, the J end by 3 bases, with 7 bases between. The CDR3 sequence is 14 residues long. Per germline, CDR1 MNHGY and CDR2 SAAAGT.

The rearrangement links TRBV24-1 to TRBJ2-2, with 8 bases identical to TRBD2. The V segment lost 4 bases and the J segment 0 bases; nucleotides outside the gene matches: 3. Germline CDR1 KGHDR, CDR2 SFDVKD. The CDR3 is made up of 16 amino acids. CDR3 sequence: CATSETGGPNTGELFF. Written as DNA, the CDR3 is TGTGCCACCAGTGAGACGGGAGGGCCGAACACCGGGGAGCTGTTTTTT.

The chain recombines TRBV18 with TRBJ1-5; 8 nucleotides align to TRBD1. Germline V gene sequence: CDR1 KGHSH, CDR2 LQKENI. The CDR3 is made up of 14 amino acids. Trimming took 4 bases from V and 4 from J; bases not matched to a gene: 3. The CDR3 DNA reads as TGTGCCAGCTCACAGACAGGGGCTAATCAGCCCCAGCATTTT. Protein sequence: CASSQTGANQPQHF.

The CDR3 sequence: CASRSLDSYEQYF. For the CDR3, the DNA is TGTGCCAGCAGATCCCTAGACTCCTACGAGCAGTACTTC. The rearrangement joins TRBV6-6 to TRBJ2-7; D call uncertain. The CDR3 loop spans 13 amino acids. V lost 6 bases to trimming and J lost 0 bases, with 9 bases between them. The germline gives CDR1 MNHNY, CDR2 SVGAGI (reference sequence).

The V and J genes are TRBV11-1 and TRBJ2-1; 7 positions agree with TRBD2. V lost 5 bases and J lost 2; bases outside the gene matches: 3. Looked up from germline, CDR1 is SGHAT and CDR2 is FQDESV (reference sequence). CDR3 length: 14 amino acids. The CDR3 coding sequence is TGTGCCAGCAGCCCTAGCGGAGCCTACAATGAGCAGTTCTTC. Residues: CASSPSGAYNEQFF. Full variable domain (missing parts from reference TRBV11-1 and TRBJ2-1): EAEVAQSPRYKITEKSQAVAFWCDPISGHATLYWYRQILGQGPELLVQFQDESVVDDSQLPKDRFSAERLKGVDSTLKIQPAELGDSAMYLCASSPSGAYNEQFFGPGTRLTVL.

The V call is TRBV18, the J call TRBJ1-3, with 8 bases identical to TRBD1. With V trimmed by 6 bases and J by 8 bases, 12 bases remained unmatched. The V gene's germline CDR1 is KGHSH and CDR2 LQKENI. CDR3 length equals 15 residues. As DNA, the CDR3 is TGTGCCAGCTCGCCGGCTCAGGGGGCGCGAGACACCATATATTTT. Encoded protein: CASSPAQGARDTIYF.